This entry is about one T cell receptor beta chain. The antigen is not known. These data are taken from a study of T cell repertoires in cytomegalovirus infection. In the study overall: Evidence of both CMV infection and a matching HLA type came from public TCR beta signatures.

Whole-study results and caveats: HLA-C-restricted CMV-specific TCR beta clonotypes prevailed in the ex vivo response.

Deletions cut 4 bases from V and 4 bases from J, with 19 bases between. The CDR3 spans 17 residues. Per germline, CDR1 MNHEY and CDR2 SVGEGT. TCRdb fed the reads into MiXCR, producing one record per CDR3 protein. The sample holds approximately 470,000 distinct CDR3 sequences; more than 40% are singletons and the top ten take 43%. This chain links TRBV6-2 or TRBV6-3 with TRBJ2-2, with D possibly TRBD1 on 6 matching bases. Here the sequenced sample was cultured PBMCs, taken from culture after CMV antigen stimulation. The TCR comes from a human donor in good health (CMV status not recorded). Some clones in this sample may be carry-over from other donors' samples. The CDR3 is CASSFRSPGHSTGELFF. The DNA for the CDR3 is TGTGCCAGCAGTTTTAGGTCCCCGGGACACTCCACCGGGGAGCTGTTTTTT.